The 32 T cell receptor beta chains reported below all come from one sample, sequenced in a study of blood T cell repertoires in COVID-19. Generated by immunoSEQ multiplex PCR, the TCRdb table keeps only in-frame clones and is missing some. This table has more than 300,000 clones, approximately 82% appearing once. The sample was peripheral blood. Receptors originate from a woman between 45 and 60 years old with acute or convalescent COVID-19.

This rearrangement joins TRBV19 to TRBJ1-1; 7 nucleotides align to TRBD1. Germline-derived CDR1 and CDR2 are LNHDA and SQIVND (reference sequence). The trim removed 5 bases at V and 4 bases at J, leaving 10 bases unmatched. This CDR3 has 15 amino acids. CDR3 region: CASSQIDRDFTEAFF. CDR3 DNA sequence: TGTGCCAGTAGTCAAATCGACAGGGATTTCACTGAAGCTTTCTTT. Combining the CDR3 with reference TRBV19 and TRBJ1-1 gives the whole variable domain DGGITQSPKYLFRKEGQNVTLSCEQNLNHDAMYWYRQDPGQGLRLIYYSQIVNDFQKGDIAEGYSVSREKKESFPLTVTSAQKNPTAFYLCASSQIDRDFTEAFFGQGTRLTVV.

The chain joins TRBV18 to TRBJ2-2, with 7 bases aligning to TRBD2. CDR3 length: 16 amino acids. Germline CDR1 KGHSH, CDR2 LQKENI. After removal of 3 bases from V and 1 base from J, the junction contained 5 bases not matched to a gene. CDR3 sequence reads: CASSPPASGNTGELFF. CDR3 DNA sequence: TGTGCCAGCTCACCGCCCGCTAGCGGGAACACCGGGGAGCTGTTTTTT.

The V gene is TRBV10-3, the J gene TRBJ2-7, with 10 bases aligning to TRBD1. This CDR3 has 14 amino acids. The germline V gene has CDR1 ENHRY and CDR2 SYGVKD. The trim removed 7 bases at V and 6 bases at J, leaving 9 bases unmatched. In DNA form, the CDR3 reads TGTGCCATCAATGGCGGGACAGGGGAGTCCGAGCAGTACGTC. This codes for CAINGGTGESEQYV.

The genes are TRBV7-2 and TRBJ1-1; D may be TRBD1 (5 bases). With 5 bases removed from V and 4 bases from J, the gap between germline ends came to 17 bases. Germline values: CDR1 SGHTA, CDR2 FQGNSA. This CDR3 spans 15 amino acids. CDR3 region: CASSDLGTPTTEAFF. As DNA, the CDR3 is TGTGCCAGCAGCGACCTGGGGACTCCTACCACTGAAGCTTTCTTT. Based on the CDR3 plus reference TRBV7-2 and TRBJ1-1, the full variable domain is GAGVSQSPSNKVTEKGKDVELRCDPISGHTALYWYRQSLGQGLEFLIYFQGNSAPDKSGLPSDRFSAERTGGSVSTLTIQRTQQEDSAVYLCASSDLGTPTTEAFFGQGTRLTVV.

The chain links TRBV15 to TRBJ1-1; 7 bases align to TRBD1. Trimming cost V 10 bases and J 0 bases; bases outside gene matches: 5. From germline, CDR1 is LNHNV and CDR2 YYDKDF (reference sequence). The length of the CDR3 is 13 residues. The CDR3 region has the DNA TGTGCCATTCGTCAGGGGGTGAACACTGAAGCTTTCTTT. It codes for CAIRQGVNTEAFF.

This chain links TRBV19 with TRBJ1-3; possibly TRBD1 for D (6 bases). Trimming cost V 1 base and J 0 bases, with 10 bases left between them. The CDR3 is 16 amino acids. The germline V gene encodes CDR1 LNHDA and CDR2 SQIVND (reference sequence). The CDR3 nucleotides are TGTGCCAGTAGTATAGTGGACAGCAGCTCTGGAAACACCATATATTTT. It specifies CASSIVDSSSGNTIYF. Full variable domain (remainder filled in from reference TRBV19 and TRBJ1-3): DGGITQSPKYLFRKEGQNVTLSCEQNLNHDAMYWYRQDPGQGLRLIYYSQIVNDFQKGDIAEGYSVSREKKESFPLTVTSAQKNPTAFYLCASSIVDSSSGNTIYFGEGSWLTVV.

This clone has a handful of counts. The V call is TRBV14, the J call TRBJ2-7, with TRBD1 matching over 9 bases. Trimming removed 2 bases from V and 4 bases from J; junction bases left unmatched: 6. Germline loops: CDR1 SGHDN, CDR2 FVKESK. The CDR3 runs to 15 residues. CDR3 region: CASSQSGTGFYEQYV. The CDR3 nucleotides are TGTGCCAGCAGCCAATCGGGGACAGGGTTTTACGAGCAGTACGTC.

The chain joins TRBV9 to TRBJ2-3; 14 positions agree with TRBD2. The germline CDR1 and CDR2 sequences are SGDLS and YYNGEE. J gave up 2 bases and V 0 bases, and 2 bases lay outside the gene matches. This CDR3 is built from 17 residues. The chain's CDR3 is CASSVGGLAGVTDTQYF. CDR3 nucleotides: TGTGCCAGCAGCGTAGGGGGACTAGCGGGGGTCACAGATACGCAGTATTTT.

The V call is TRBV2, the J call TRBJ2-1, with 12 bases matching TRBD2. The CDR3 totals 18 residues. The germline gives CDR1 SNHLY, CDR2 FYNNEI. Losses at the gene ends were 0 bases for V and 8 bases for J; bases not matched to a gene: 11. CDR3 DNA sequence: TGTGCCAGCAGTGAAGCCGTGTTACTAGCGGGAGGTCGTGATGAGCAGTTCTTC. Translating it yields CASSEAVLLAGGRDEQFF.

This clone appeared once. This sequence joins TRBV12-5 and TRBJ1-1; maybe TRBD1 (5 bases). Trimming took 5 bases from V and 6 from J, leaving 13 bases between them. The CDR3 extends over 13 amino acids. Germline assignment: CDR1 LGHNT and CDR2 FRNRAP. For the CDR3, the DNA is TGTGCTAGTGGTCACCGACAGATCCCTGAAGCTTTCTTT. Its translation: CASGHRQIPEAFF. Based on the CDR3 plus reference TRBV12-5 and TRBJ1-1, the full variable domain is DARVTQTPRHKVTEMGQEVTMRCQPILGHNTVFWYRQTMMQGLELLAYFRNRAPLDDSGMPKDRFSAEMPDATLATLKIQPSEPRDSAVYFCASGHRQIPEAFFGQGTRLTVV.

The chain carries TRBV5-1 and TRBJ1-2, with 9 nucleotides matching TRBD1. V gave up 2 bases and J gave up 7 bases; unmatched junction bases: 6. The germline CDR1 and CDR2 sequences are SGHRS and YFSETQ. The CDR3 spans 14 residues. The CDR3 sequence is CASSFGQGSSGYTF. The CDR3 DNA follows: TGCGCCAGCAGCTTTGGACAGGGGTCGAGTGGCTACACCTTC.

The genes are TRBV5-6 and TRBJ2-3; weak D call: TRBD1 (5 bases). V shed 4 bases and J shed 1 base, with 10 bases lying between them. In germline, CDR1 is SGHDT, CDR2 YYEEEE. CDR3 size: 14 residues. CDR3 in amino acids: CASSPDTRTDTQYF. The CDR3 coding sequence is TGTGCCAGCAGCCCGGACACGCGCACAGATACGCAGTATTTT.

The genes are TRBV30 and TRBJ1-2; tentatively, D is TRBD1 (6 bases). In germline, CDR1 is GTSNPN, CDR2 SVGIG (reference sequence). Deletions cut 3 bases from V and 4 bases from J, with 12 bases between. The CDR3 extends over 13 amino acids. The CDR3 is CAWRGGRVYGYTF. CDR3 sequence (DNA): TGTGCCTGGAGGGGGGGGCGCGTCTATGGCTACACCTTC.

This clone was detected once. The chain links TRBV7-2 to TRBJ2-2, with 10 bases aligning to TRBD1. The CDR3 runs to 15 residues. V trimming: 5 bases; J trimming: 5 bases; junction bases outside the gene matches: 5. Per the germline V gene, CDR1 is SGHTA and CDR2 is FQGNSA. CDR3 loop: CASSLRTGGTGELFF. DNA of the CDR3: TGTGCCAGCAGCCTCCGGACAGGGGGTACCGGGGAGCTGTTTTTT.

The rearrangement joins TRBV5-4 to TRBJ1-1; D is undetermined. From germline, CDR1 is SGHNT and CDR2 YYREEE (reference sequence). Trimming took 6 bases from V and 2 from J, leaving 14 bases between them. This CDR3 has 14 amino acids. CDR3: CASNLDYLNTEAFF. The DNA of the CDR3 is TGTGCCAGCAACCTGGACTATCTTAACACTGAAGCTTTCTTT. The full variable domain, its missing parts supplied by reference TRBV5-4 and TRBJ1-1, is ETGVTQSPTHLIKTRGQQVTLRCSSQSGHNTVSWYQQALGQGPQFIFQYYREEENGRGNFPPRFSGLQFPNYSSELNVNALELDDSALYLCASNLDYLNTEAFFGQGTRLTVV.

The chain is built from TRBV7-2 and TRBJ1-2; 8 bases are a match to TRBD1. The CDR3 has 14 residues. The V gene end was trimmed by 3 bases and the J gene end by 8 bases; junction bases not matched to a gene: 8. Germline CDR1 is SGHTA and CDR2 is FQGNSA. The CDR3 DNA reads TGTGCCAGCAGCTTGACAGGGGAACGGGTGGGCTACACCTTC. This translates into CASSLTGERVGYTF.

This chain links TRBV13 with TRBJ1-2, with TRBD1 matching 10 bases. The V and J ends lost 6 bases and 11 bases, in that order; junction bases with no gene match: 6. CDR3 length equals 12 residues. Germline loops: CDR1 PRHDT, CDR2 FYEKMQ (reference sequence). CDR3 DNA: TGTGCCAGCAGTCGGGACAGGGGCTGGTACACCTTC. As protein: CASSRDRGWYTF.

This clone was observed once. In DNA form, the CDR3 reads TGTGCCTGGAGTGTACTAGGTGTTCAGTACTTC. Its protein product is CAWSVLGVQYF. The chain employs TRBV30 and TRBJ2-4, with a tentative D call TRBD2 (5 bases). The CDR3 has 11 amino acids. Trimming cost V 0 bases and J 11 bases, with 8 bases left between them. Germline V CDR1 and CDR2: GTSNPN, SVGIG (reference sequence). Complete variable domain (other parts from reference TRBV30 and TRBJ2-4): SQTIHQWPATLVQPVGSPLSLECTVEGTSNPNLYWYRQAAGRGLQLLFYSVGIGQISSEVPQNLSASRPQDRQFILSSKKLLLSDSGFYLCAWSVLGVQYFGAGTRLSVL.

The chain couples TRBV10-3 to TRBJ1-2; D ambiguous. V dropped 2 bases and J dropped 1 base, with 14 bases sitting between them. In germline, CDR1 is ENHRY, CDR2 SYGVKD. The length of the CDR3 is 16 residues. The CDR3 nucleotides read TGTGCCATCAGTGAGGGTGAGGGCAGAGGTAACTATGGCTACACCTTC. Its protein is CAISEGEGRGNYGYTF.

This sequence joins TRBV10-3 and TRBJ2-2, with D perhaps matching TRBD2 (5 bases). Trimming removed 3 bases at V and 0 bases at J, with 11 bases between. The germline V gene encodes CDR1 ENHRY and CDR2 SYGVKD. The length of the CDR3 is 16 residues. The CDR3 region has the DNA TGTGCCATCAGTGAAAGTCTAGCAGCGAACACCGGGGAGCTGTTTTTT. Protein product: CAISESLAANTGELFF.

The chain joins TRBV12-2 to TRBJ2-7; TRBD1 is the table's D call, not checked against the DNA. TRBV12-2 is noted as a pseudogene. The CDR3 spans 16 residues. In DNA form, the CDR3 reads TGTGCAAGTCGCCCCACGGGGGGACAGGGTTTCAACGAGCAGTACGTC. Translation: CASRPTGGQGFNEQYV.

The chain carries TRBV5-1 and TRBJ2-3, with D possibly TRBD2 on 6 matching bases. V lost 0 bases and J 5 bases, leaving 19 bases between the germline ends. Germline V gene lookup returns CDR1 SGHRS and CDR2 YFSETQ. CDR3 length equals 17 residues. This chain's CDR3 is CASSLGIYSDGGDTQYF. The CDR3 nucleotides read TGCGCCAGCAGCTTGGGAATCTACTCGGACGGGGGAGATACGCAGTATTTT.

The chain recombines TRBV5-1 with TRBJ2-2; the D gene is possibly TRBD1 (5 bases). Germline assignment: CDR1 SGHRS and CDR2 YFSETQ. The CDR3 is made up of 16 amino acids. V lost 5 bases and J 2 bases, leaving 16 bases between the germline ends. CDR3 sequence: CASSLDSTFNTGELFF. The CDR3 coding sequence is TGCGCCAGCAGTCTTGACAGCACCTTTAACACCGGGGAGCTGTTTTTT.

The V gene is TRBV4-2, the J gene TRBJ1-3, with 9 positions matching TRBD1. Germline CDR1 and CDR2: LGHNA and YNFKEQ. The CDR3 length is 16 residues. J gave up 4 bases and V 3 bases, and 7 bases lay outside the gene matches. This chain's CDR3 is CASSQEQGALGNTIYF. In DNA, the CDR3 is TGTGCCAGCAGCCAGGAACAGGGGGCACTAGGAAACACCATATATTTT.

The CDR3 DNA sequence: TGTGCCAGCAGCTTAGGGGACAGCCCGAATGAAAAACTGTTTTTT. Amino acid sequence: CASSLGDSPNEKLFF. The gene calls are TRBV7-2 and TRBJ1-4; 7 bases agree with TRBD1. This CDR3 is 15 amino acids long. Looked up from germline, CDR1 is SGHTA and CDR2 is FQGNSA. After removal of 1 base from V and 5 bases from J, the junction contained 4 bases not matched to a gene.

In its sample, this clone was seen a few times. The rearrangement links TRBV10-2 to TRBJ2-7; possibly TRBD1 for D (6 bases). V dropped 7 bases and J dropped 1 base, with 11 bases sitting between them. The germline CDR1 and CDR2 sequences are WSHSY and SAAADI. This CDR3 is built from 13 residues. In nucleotides, the CDR3 is TGCGCCAGCACCCGACAGGAGTCCTACGAGCAGTACTTC. It encodes CASTRQESYEQYF.

This clone was seen just once. The chain combines TRBV11-3 with TRBJ2-2; TRBD2 is a possible D gene (6 bases). With 4 bases removed from V and 2 bases from J, the gap between germline ends came to 14 bases. Germline-derived CDR1 and CDR2 are SGHNT and YENEEA. The CDR3 sequence is 16 residues long. As DNA, the CDR3 is TGTGCCAGCAGCTCTCACTTCGGGACTAACACCGGGGAGCTGTTTTTT. Translated: CASSSHFGTNTGELFF.

The genes are TRBV28 and TRBJ2-5, with 9 bases aligning to TRBD2. V trimming: 1 base; J trimming: 5 bases; junction bases outside the gene matches: 14. Germline V lookup: CDR1 MDHEN, CDR2 SYDVKM. CDR3 length: 18 amino acids. CDR3: CASSLLREASGAWETQYF. The DNA of the CDR3 is TGTGCCAGCAGTTTATTGAGGGAGGCTAGCGGGGCCTGGGAGACCCAGTACTTC.

In this sample, this clone turned up once. The chain combines TRBV6-5 with TRBJ1-1; maybe TRBD1 (6 bases). The CDR3 length is 14 residues. Trimming took off 6 bases at V and 2 bases at J, with 13 bases between the two ends. Germline CDR1 and CDR2: MNHEY and SVGAGI. CDR3 loop: CASSRDRKNTEAFF. The CDR3 nucleotides read TGTGCCAGCAGCCGCGACAGGAAAAACACTGAAGCTTTCTTT.

The rearrangement joins TRBV11-2 to TRBJ2-2, with a possible D match to TRBD2 (7 bases). The CDR3 covers 16 residues. Germline lookup yields CDR1 SGHAT and CDR2 FQNNGV. V was trimmed by 10 bases and J by 2 bases, leaving 20 bases between them. CDR3 DNA: TGTGCCATTTCCCGGGCGGGGGCCATTAACACCGGGGAGCTGTTTTTT. This encodes CAISRAGAINTGELFF.

For the CDR3, the DNA is TGTGCCAGCAGTTCGCAGGGTCCCTACGAGCAGTACTTC. Its translation: CASSSQGPYEQYF. This sequence joins TRBV12-3 or TRBV12-4 and TRBJ2-7, with D possibly TRBD1 on 5 matching bases. Trimming cost V 4 bases and J 2 bases, with 9 bases left between them. The CDR3 length is 13 residues.

The table lists this clone with a few counts. The chain links TRBV6-5 to TRBJ1-3; D not resolved. This CDR3 region has 11 residues. Germline CDR1 and CDR2: MNHEY and SVGAGI. Trimming took off 10 bases at V and 0 bases at J, with 4 bases between the two ends. Here the CDR3 reads CATNSGNTIYF. CDR3 DNA sequence: TGTGCCACCAACTCTGGAAACACCATATATTTT.